This TCR beta chain was recovered during a study of CD8+ T cells in alopecia areata. Looking at the study overall: Treatment comprised oral tofacitinib, 5 to 10 mg twice daily, in treated patients. Severity scores in treated patients reflected the percentage of scalp affected.

Treatment indicated: oral pan-JAK inhibitor, 5-10 mg twice daily. CD4+ and CD8+ T cells were sorted from PBMCs stained for CD3, CD4 and CD8. Following extraction, RNA underwent reverse transcription to cDNA, which served as the sequencing template. Clones were sequenced by immunoSEQ multiplex PCR, and TCRdb holds only the in-frame ones, with some missing. Of approximately 210,000 clones listed, around three fifths were seen once; the top ten hold about 1.3%. CDR3 length equals 12 residues. Germline-derived CDR1 and CDR2 are SNHLY and FYNNEI. V dropped 4 bases and J dropped 12 bases, with 12 bases sitting between them.

The chain combines TRBV2 with TRBJ2-2; no reliable D call. The clonotype comes from a human donor with alopecia areata. The material sequenced was CD4+ T cells sorted from blood, taken at week 49, from a patient treated with tofacitinib. Here the CDR3 DNA reads TGTGCCAGCAGTGCGGAGAGTTTCAAGCTGTTTTTT. Translating it yields CASSAESFKLFF.